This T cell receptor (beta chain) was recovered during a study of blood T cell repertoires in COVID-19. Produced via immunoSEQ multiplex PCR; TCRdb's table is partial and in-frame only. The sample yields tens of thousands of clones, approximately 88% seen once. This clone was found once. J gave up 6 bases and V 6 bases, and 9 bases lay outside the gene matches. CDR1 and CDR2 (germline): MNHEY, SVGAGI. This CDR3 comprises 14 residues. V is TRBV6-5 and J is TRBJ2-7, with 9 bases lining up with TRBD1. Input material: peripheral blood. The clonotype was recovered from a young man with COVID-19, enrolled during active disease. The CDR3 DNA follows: TGTGCCAGCAGCGCGACAGGGGGACTGGGCGAGCAGTACTTC. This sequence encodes CASSATGGLGEQYF.